The rows below give T cell receptor beta chains drawn from one sample of a study of cytomegalovirus exposure and HLA in healthy donors. Assay: immunoSEQ multiplex PCR; the TCRdb copy retains only in-frame clones and omits some. This sample has more than 95,000 clones, with about 11% found just once. Specimen: PBMCs. The receptors were gathered from a woman aged 18-30 years in good health and CMV-seropositive. Both conserved end residues are part of each CDR3. Each record gives: J gene, clone size, V gene, CDR3 protein. Clone sizes are given selectively: once, few, many, or a class where the clone is expanded.

TRBJ1-3 - TRBV7-6 CASSSGSGNTIYF
TRBJ2-1 - TRBV4-1 CASSQGRVRSGNEQFF
TRBJ2-2 - TRBV4-1 CASSPPGSTGELFF
TRBJ2-2 few TRBV6-5 CASSSRFGELFF
TRBJ2-5 - TRBV2 CASLRRLAGEETQYF
TRBJ2-7 few TRBV28 CASRKAGSGVEQYF
TRBJ1-1 few TRBV5-1 CASSYSTMNTEAFF
TRBJ1-1 - TRBV11-2 CASSLDRSPGTEAFF
TRBJ1-1 few TRBV30 CAWSVLTGNTEAFF
- - TRBV7-9 CASSLGTVPIQYF
TRBJ2-7 few TRBV30 CAWSGVHEQYF
TRBJ1-3 few TRBV10-3 CAISESTGLSGNTIYF
TRBJ2-7 - TRBV5-1 CASRAGVQDYEQYF
TRBJ2-7 few TRBV19 CASSPRGVDYEQYF
TRBJ2-1 - TRBV7-9 CASSATRAGVGEQFF
TRBJ1-1 - TRBV7-3 CASNEGPDSTEAFF
TRBJ2-1 - TRBV6-4 CASSRSNEYNEQFF
TRBJ2-3 few TRBV28 CASSLGHTQGDTQYF
TRBJ2-7 few TRBV11-2 CASSLGNTYEQYF
TRBJ2-7 few TRBV5-4 CASSLGGLTYYEQYF
TRBJ2-2 - TRBV30 CAWTGLAGRNTGELFF
TRBJ1-2 - TRBV29-1 CSVEDQAQAYGYTF
TRBJ2-3 few TRBV6-5 CASSYGGFTDTQYF